These T cell receptor beta chains were read from a single sample in a study of T cell changes during pregnancy in multiple sclerosis. This table comes from immunoSEQ multiplex PCR, and its TCRdb copy is limited to in-frame clones, with some not included. The sample shows 65,000 to 95,000 clones, approximately 90% of them seen only once. Sequencing used peripheral blood, obtained before pregnancy. The receptor set was obtained from a female donor with multiple sclerosis, enrolled in a pregnancy study. Each CDR3 is given with its conserved first and last residue. The order of the fields is J gene, clone size, V gene, D gene, CDR3 DNA, CDR3 protein. The D gene is left open where the match is weak. Clone size is given for some rows only: seen once, a few or many times, or a class if the clone is expanded.

j_call: TRBJ1-6
clone_size: few
v_call: TRBV9
d_call: TRBD1
cdr3_nt: TGTGCCAGCAGCGCAAGACAGGGTTTTTCGTCACCCCTCCACTTT
cdr3_aa: CASSARQGFSSPLHF

j_call: TRBJ1-1
clone_size: .
v_call: TRBV28
d_call: TRBD1
cdr3_nt: TGTGCCAGCAGTTTAATAGGACAGGGGGGTTCCACTGAAGCTTTCTTT
cdr3_aa: CASSLIGQGGSTEAFF

j_call: TRBJ2-1
clone_size: once
v_call: TRBV11-3
d_call: .
cdr3_nt: TGTGCCAGCAGAAAACAGGGAAGCAATGAGCAGTTCTTC
cdr3_aa: CASRKQGSNEQFF

j_call: TRBJ2-7
clone_size: .
v_call: TRBV5-4
d_call: TRBD1
cdr3_nt: TGTGCCAGCACCTCCGGACAGGGGAAGAGATACGAGCAGTACTTC
cdr3_aa: CASTSGQGKRYEQYF

j_call: TRBJ1-2
clone_size: few
v_call: TRBV5-6
d_call: TRBD1
cdr3_nt: TGTGCCAGCAGCAGTCGGGACAGGGGAGCTGCTAACTATGGCTACACCTTC
cdr3_aa: CASSSRDRGAANYGYTF

j_call: TRBJ2-5
clone_size: .
v_call: TRBV29-1
d_call: TRBD1
cdr3_nt: TGCAGCGTTGAAAAGGGACAGGGGGTGAAGACCCAGTACTTC
cdr3_aa: CSVEKGQGVKTQYF

j_call: TRBJ2-7
clone_size: .
v_call: TRBV7-2
d_call: TRBD2
cdr3_nt: TGTGCCAGCACTCCCCTACCAGCGGGGGAGGGAGAGCAGTACTTC
cdr3_aa: CASTPLPAGEGEQYF

j_call: TRBJ2-1
clone_size: .
v_call: TRBV10-2
d_call: .
cdr3_nt: TGCGCCAGCGGACGGGACTCTCCGTTCTTC
cdr3_aa: CASGRDSPFF

j_call: TRBJ1-1
clone_size: once
v_call: TRBV11-2
d_call: .
cdr3_nt: TGTGCCAGCAGCTTGACAACCAACACTGAAGCTTTCTTT
cdr3_aa: CASSLTTNTEAFF

j_call: TRBJ1-3
clone_size: few
v_call: TRBV6-1
d_call: .
cdr3_nt: TGTGCCAGCAGTGAATACAGGAGTGGAAACACCATATATTTT
cdr3_aa: CASSEYRSGNTIYF

j_call: TRBJ1-3
clone_size: .
v_call: TRBV9
d_call: .
cdr3_nt: TGTGCCAGCAGCGTAGTCGGACAGAGCGGAAACACCATATATTTT
cdr3_aa: CASSVVGQSGNTIYF

j_call: TRBJ1-1
clone_size: .
v_call: TRBV5-1
d_call: .
cdr3_nt: TGCGCCAGCAGCTTGCGTCCAGGAGGGAACACTGAAGCTTTCTTT
cdr3_aa: CASSLRPGGNTEAFF

j_call: TRBJ2-7
clone_size: .
v_call: TRBV6-5
d_call: .
cdr3_nt: TGTGCCAGCAGTTACAGCAGGGCGGCCTACGAGCAGTACTTC
cdr3_aa: CASSYSRAAYEQYF

j_call: TRBJ1-1
clone_size: .
v_call: TRBV6-1
d_call: .
cdr3_nt: TGTGCCAGCAGTGAACAGGGCTTGAACACTGAAGCTTTCTTT
cdr3_aa: CASSEQGLNTEAFF

j_call: TRBJ2-1
clone_size: .
v_call: TRBV9
d_call: TRBD2
cdr3_nt: TGTGCCAGCAGCGGCCATAGCGGGGTAGCCTACAATGAGCAGTTCTTC
cdr3_aa: CASSGHSGVAYNEQFF

j_call: TRBJ2-2
clone_size: .
v_call: TRBV9
d_call: TRBD1
cdr3_nt: TGTGCCAGCAGCGTAGAAGGGACAGTGAACACCGGGGAGCTGTTTTTT
cdr3_aa: CASSVEGTVNTGELFF

j_call: TRBJ2-1
clone_size: .
v_call: TRBV28
d_call: .
cdr3_nt: TGTGCCAGCGGGGGGGCCCCCGGTGAGCAGTTCTTC
cdr3_aa: CASGGAPGEQFF

j_call: TRBJ2-7
clone_size: .
v_call: TRBV4-1
d_call: TRBD1
cdr3_nt: TGCGCCAGCAGCCACGACAGGGACGAGCAGTACTTC
cdr3_aa: CASSHDRDEQYF

j_call: TRBJ2-1
clone_size: .
v_call: TRBV5-4
d_call: .
cdr3_nt: TGTGCCAGCAGCTTGCTGGGGGGGGCCGCCAATGAGCAGTTCTTC
cdr3_aa: CASSLLGGAANEQFF

j_call: TRBJ1-3
clone_size: .
v_call: TRBV10-3
d_call: .
cdr3_nt: TGTGCCATCAGTGAATTACAGACCAACACCATATATTTT
cdr3_aa: CAISELQTNTIYF

j_call: TRBJ2-7
clone_size: .
v_call: TRBV14
d_call: .
cdr3_nt: TGTGCCAGCAGCCACCTACACGGGATCTACGAGCAGTACTTC
cdr3_aa: CASSHLHGIYEQYF

j_call: TRBJ2-3
clone_size: .
v_call: TRBV28
d_call: TRBD2
cdr3_nt: TGTGCCAGCAGCGCTGAACCGACTAGCGGGGCAGAGTATACGCAGTATTTT
cdr3_aa: CASSAEPTSGAEYTQYF

j_call: TRBJ2-7
clone_size: many
v_call: TRBV7-9
d_call: TRBD1
cdr3_nt: TGTGCCAGCAGCCTCCCGGGACAGTCCTACGAGCAGTACTTC
cdr3_aa: CASSLPGQSYEQYF

j_call: TRBJ1-5
clone_size: .
v_call: TRBV2
d_call: .
cdr3_nt: TGTGCCAGCAGTGACCGCAGGGTTTTCAATCAGCCCCAGCATTTT
cdr3_aa: CASSDRRVFNQPQHF

j_call: TRBJ2-5
clone_size: .
v_call: TRBV5-1
d_call: .
cdr3_nt: TGCGCCAGCAGCTTGGATCCGGGGGGCCGAGAGACCCAGTACTTC
cdr3_aa: CASSLDPGGRETQYF

j_call: TRBJ2-5
clone_size: .
v_call: TRBV4-1
d_call: TRBD1
cdr3_nt: TGCGCCAGCAGCCAAGATGCCGGGCGGCCGGACAGGTACCAAGAGATCCAGTACTTC
cdr3_aa: CASSQDAGRPDRYQEIQYF

j_call: TRBJ1-1
clone_size: .
v_call: TRBV12-5
d_call: .
cdr3_nt: TGTGCTAGTGATGCCCCCAGGTACACTGAAGCTTTCTTT
cdr3_aa: CASDAPRYTEAFF

j_call: TRBJ1-2
clone_size: .
v_call: TRBV5-4
d_call: TRBD1
cdr3_nt: TGTGCCAGCAGCTTAGAGACAGGGAATGGCTACACCTTC
cdr3_aa: CASSLETGNGYTF

j_call: TRBJ1-1
clone_size: .
v_call: TRBV30
d_call: .
cdr3_nt: TGTGCCTATCGACAGGCTTTTTACACTGAAGCTTTCTTT
cdr3_aa: CAYRQAFYTEAFF

j_call: TRBJ1-6
clone_size: once
v_call: TRBV27
d_call: .
cdr3_nt: TGTGCCAGCAGTCGCACCCCCCCGGGGGAATACTCCTATAATTCACCCCTCCACTTT
cdr3_aa: CASSRTPPGEYSYNSPLHF

j_call: TRBJ1-6
clone_size: .
v_call: TRBV7-2
d_call: .
cdr3_nt: TGTGCCAGCAGCTTATCTTTAGCGGTTCCCAATTCACCCCTCCACTTT
cdr3_aa: CASSLSLAVPNSPLHF

j_call: TRBJ2-1
clone_size: .
v_call: TRBV25-1
d_call: TRBD2
cdr3_nt: TGTGCCAGCAGCCTACTAGCGGGGGGGCCTAGGTCCTACAATGAGCAGTTCTTC
cdr3_aa: CASSLLAGGPRSYNEQFF

j_call: TRBJ2-5
clone_size: .
v_call: TRBV7-8
d_call: .
cdr3_nt: TGTGCCAGCAGCATATCGGAGACCCAGTACTTC
cdr3_aa: CASSISETQYF

j_call: TRBJ1-1
clone_size: .
v_call: TRBV5-3
d_call: TRBD1
cdr3_nt: TGTGCCAGAAGGGAGGACAGGGGTTTGAACACTGAAGCTTTCTTT
cdr3_aa: CARREDRGLNTEAFF

j_call: TRBJ2-5
clone_size: .
v_call: TRBV18
d_call: TRBD1
cdr3_nt: TGTGCCAGCTCACCAGGGGACAGGGGGCGAGAGACCCAGTACTTC
cdr3_aa: CASSPGDRGRETQYF

j_call: TRBJ2-1
clone_size: .
v_call: TRBV6-4
d_call: .
cdr3_nt: TGTGCCAGCAGTACCGGGACTTCGGGCCATGAGCAGTTCTTC
cdr3_aa: CASSTGTSGHEQFF

j_call: TRBJ2-7
clone_size: .
v_call: TRBV14
d_call: TRBD1
cdr3_nt: TGTGCCAGCTCCAACCGGGACAGGGGACCTCGGAATCAGTACTTC
cdr3_aa: CASSNRDRGPRNQYF

j_call: TRBJ1-5
clone_size: .
v_call: TRBV7-3
d_call: .
cdr3_nt: TGTGCCAGCAGCTTAAGAGGTGGAAGCAATCAGCCCCAGCATTTT
cdr3_aa: CASSLRGGSNQPQHF

j_call: TRBJ2-3
clone_size: .
v_call: TRBV15
d_call: .
cdr3_nt: TGTGCCACCAGCAGGGCTAGAGATACGCAGTATTTT
cdr3_aa: CATSRARDTQYF